The rows below give T cell receptor beta chains drawn from one sample of a study of T cell responses to AZD1222 COVID-19 vaccine. Some clones are missing from TCRdb's copy, which holds only in-frame ones; the method was immunoSEQ multiplex PCR. The sample consists of around 140,000 clones, roughly 85% of them appearing once. The material sequenced was peripheral blood, taken 28 days after the second dose of the MenACWY control vaccine. Receptors originate from an adult who received the MenACWY meningococcal vaccine as a control. The CDR3 runs from the conserved cysteine through the conserved F or W. Each record gives: V gene, J gene, CDR3 protein.

v_call: TRBV9
j_call: TRBJ2-3
cdr3_aa: CASSPRTGGDTQYF

v_call: TRBV14
j_call: TRBJ1-1
cdr3_aa: CASSQDPGDTEAFF

v_call: TRBV5-6
j_call: TRBJ1-5
cdr3_aa: CASSLGTGAQPQHF

v_call: TRBV19
j_call: TRBJ1-3
cdr3_aa: CASKLGQGYHSGNTIYF

v_call: TRBV5-4
j_call: TRBJ2-2
cdr3_aa: CASSLGGTYTGELFF

v_call: TRBV19
j_call: TRBJ1-1
cdr3_aa: CASSIGNRVGTEAFF

v_call: TRBV12-3/TRBV12-4
j_call: TRBJ2-3
cdr3_aa: CASSLGLVDTQYF

v_call: TRBV12-5
j_call: TRBJ2-1
cdr3_aa: CASGSFTGTGGYEQFF

v_call: TRBV19
j_call: TRBJ1-5
cdr3_aa: CASSIERGGSQPQHF

v_call: TRBV5-5
j_call: TRBJ1-2
cdr3_aa: CASTTLRGGVGGYTF

v_call: TRBV13
j_call: TRBJ1-1
cdr3_aa: CASSLGGRGWTEAFF

v_call: TRBV2
j_call: TRBJ2-2
cdr3_aa: CASDLRMGQGAGELFF

v_call: TRBV30
j_call: TRBJ1-1
cdr3_aa: CAGDGLNTEAFF

v_call: TRBV5-1
j_call: TRBJ1-3
cdr3_aa: CASSLGVEKNTIYF

v_call: TRBV4-2
j_call: TRBJ1-1
cdr3_aa: CASSQEGDTIEAFF

v_call: TRBV27
j_call: TRBJ1-1
cdr3_aa: CASSFGPPDMNTEAFF

v_call: TRBV15
j_call: TRBJ2-1
cdr3_aa: CATSRGTGSYNEQFF

v_call: TRBV5-1
j_call: TRBJ2-5
cdr3_aa: CASSFSEGETQYF

v_call: TRBV15
j_call: TRBJ1-3
cdr3_aa: CATSRDIGAGNTIYF

v_call: TRBV9
j_call: TRBJ2-2
cdr3_aa: CASSVATDTGELFF

v_call: TRBV9
j_call: TRBJ1-4
cdr3_aa: CASSARDRLNEKLFF

v_call: TRBV29-1
j_call: TRBJ1-2
cdr3_aa: CSVATGAGIYGYTF

v_call: TRBV3-1/TRBV3-2
j_call: TRBJ1-3
cdr3_aa: CASSQGVALSGNTIYF

v_call: TRBV12-5
j_call: TRBJ1-2
cdr3_aa: CASGFWTGDGYTF

v_call: TRBV3-1/TRBV3-2
j_call: TRBJ1-1
cdr3_aa: CASSQGLRGGRGTTEAFF

v_call: TRBV29-1
j_call: TRBJ1-1
cdr3_aa: CSVEERAATEAFF

v_call: TRBV30
j_call: TRBJ1-2
cdr3_aa: CAWSVIVHEGYTF

v_call: TRBV6-1
j_call: TRBJ1-5
cdr3_aa: CASSEGWGANQPQHF

v_call: TRBV5-1
j_call: TRBJ2-1
cdr3_aa: CASSLVRQSSYNEQFF

v_call: TRBV28
j_call: TRBJ1-4
cdr3_aa: CASSSDRLGVF

v_call: TRBV7-3
j_call: TRBJ2-3
cdr3_aa: CASSSTGATDTQYF

v_call: TRBV14
j_call: TRBJ2-7
cdr3_aa: CASSQRTSGRYEQYF

v_call: TRBV6-5
j_call: TRBJ1-6
cdr3_aa: CASTRDRGNSPLHF

v_call: TRBV2
j_call: TRBJ1-4
cdr3_aa: CASSPMTGQLFF

v_call: TRBV24-1
j_call: TRBJ2-3
cdr3_aa: CATGITGDTQYF

v_call: TRBV5-6
j_call: TRBJ2-3
cdr3_aa: CASSPIRTDLGGTDTQYF

v_call: TRBV2
j_call: TRBJ2-4
cdr3_aa: CASMGGNIQYF

v_call: TRBV11-2
j_call: TRBJ1-1
cdr3_aa: CASSLGVVGTFF

v_call: TRBV11-1
j_call: TRBJ1-1
cdr3_aa: CASSLNLPNTEAFF

v_call: TRBV19
j_call: TRBJ1-2
cdr3_aa: CASSAGGTGGYGYTF

v_call: TRBV5-5
j_call: TRBJ1-2
cdr3_aa: CASSSRLSNYGYTF

v_call: TRBV3-1/TRBV3-2
j_call: TRBJ2-7
cdr3_aa: CASSPPHRPYEQYF

v_call: TRBV28
j_call: TRBJ2-2
cdr3_aa: CASSQAATSLQTGELFF

v_call: TRBV5-6
j_call: TRBJ1-4
cdr3_aa: CASTWGTREKLFF

v_call: TRBV28
j_call: TRBJ2-5
cdr3_aa: CASSSDRALTETQYF

v_call: TRBV7-2
j_call: TRBJ1-5
cdr3_aa: CASSLSRDGNQPQHF